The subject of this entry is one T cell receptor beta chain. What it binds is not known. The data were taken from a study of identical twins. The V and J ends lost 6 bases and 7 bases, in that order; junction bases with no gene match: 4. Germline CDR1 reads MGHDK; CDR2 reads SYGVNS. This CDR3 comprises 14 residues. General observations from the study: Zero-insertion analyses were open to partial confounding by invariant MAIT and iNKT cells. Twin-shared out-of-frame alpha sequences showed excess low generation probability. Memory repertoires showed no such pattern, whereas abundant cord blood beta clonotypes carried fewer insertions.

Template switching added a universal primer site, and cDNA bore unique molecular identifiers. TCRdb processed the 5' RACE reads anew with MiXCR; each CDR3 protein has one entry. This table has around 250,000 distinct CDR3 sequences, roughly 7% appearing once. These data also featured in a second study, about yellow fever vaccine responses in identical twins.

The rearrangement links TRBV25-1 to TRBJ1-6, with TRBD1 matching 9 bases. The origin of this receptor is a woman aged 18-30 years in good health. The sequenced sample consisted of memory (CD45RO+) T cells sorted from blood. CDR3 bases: TGTGCCAGCAGACGGACAGGGGTCAATTCACCCCTCCACTTT. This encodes CASRRTGVNSPLHF.